This T cell receptor beta chain was captured in a study of early T cells in non-severe SARS-CoV-2 infection. Turning to the study itself: Unpaired chains resulted from sequencing bulk RNA of unsorted whole blood. General study results and limits: VDJdb-based matching was biased toward anti-spike CD8 responses and missed private and CD4 specificities.

This clonotype was detected many times. The antigen is undetermined. Individual cDNA molecules were tagged with unique molecular identifiers. MiXCR, run by TCRdb on the 5' RACE reads, gives a single entry per CDR3 protein. The sample has roughly 61,000 distinct CDR3 sequences; roughly 10% are singletons. The germline V gene encodes CDR1 ENHRY and CDR2 SYGVKD. The V segment lost 8 bases and the J segment 5 bases; nucleotides outside the gene matches: 5. The CDR3 contains 13 residues. The specimen was whole blood. The chain is built from TRBV10-3 and TRBJ2-1, with 8 bases aligning to TRBD1. The source of this sequence is an adult who was a healthcare worker with PCR-confirmed SARS-CoV-2 infection or an uninfected control (not recorded which). The CDR3 protein is CAISGGYDNEQFF. The CDR3 DNA reads TGTGCCATCTCAGGGGGCTACGACAATGAGCAGTTCTTC.